This T cell receptor beta chain was captured by sequencing in a study of blood T cell repertoires in COVID-19. Study as a whole: The cDNA or gDNA used as material had been derived from T cells, B-cell-depleted T cells, or PBMCs.

Sequenced by immunoSEQ multiplex PCR; TCRdb stores in-frame clones only, minus some. Of approximately 170,000 clones listed, less than 90% are singletons. This CDR3 has 15 amino acids. CDR1 and CDR2 (germline): MDHEN, SYDVKM. Trimming pared 4 bases from V and 6 bases from J, leaving 16 bases between. The sequenced sample consisted of peripheral blood. The sequence was collected from an older woman with COVID-19, enrolled during active disease. The chain combines TRBV28 with TRBJ1-5; D is ambiguous. The CDR3 reads CASSSLGRSGQPQHF. The CDR3 bases are TGTGCCAGCAGTTCCCTTGGGAGGTCCGGTCAGCCCCAGCATTTT.